Given below is one TCR beta chain in context. The antigen remains undetermined. This sample is drawn from a study of cytomegalovirus exposure and HLA in healthy donors. About the study: Of about 400 genotyped donors, about 80% clustered with self-reported Caucasian donors.

Regarding the study as a whole: In vitro, three CMV-associated chains proved specific for CMV antigens. Presence/absence analyses supposed approximately even sequencing depth among donors. A later analysis showed HLA-associated TCR beta chains outstripping equally common others in clonal expansion.

Primers: 60 Vbeta forward and 13 Jbeta reverse. The assay was immunoSEQ multiplex PCR, and TCRdb's table has in-frame clones only and misses some. Among 200,000 or so clones listed, over 75% were seen once. CDR3 length: 13 amino acids. In germline, CDR1 is SGDLS, CDR2 YYNGEE. The junction had 1 base not matched to a gene; V was cut back by 3 bases and J by 2 bases. Input material: PBMCs. The clonotype was recovered from a man aged 45-65 years in good health and CMV-seronegative. V usage is TRBV9 and J usage is TRBJ2-5; 7 positions match TRBD2. Here the CDR3 reads CASSERGQETQYF. The CDR3 nucleotides are TGTGCCAGCAGCGAGCGGGGACAAGAGACCCAGTACTTC.